This passage covers 22 T cell receptor beta chains from one sample sequenced in a study of blood T cell repertoires in COVID-19. Assay: immunoSEQ multiplex PCR; the TCRdb copy retains only in-frame clones and omits some. Among about 130,000 clones listed, 80% to 85% were seen once. Sequenced sample: peripheral blood. The source is a woman aged 45-65 years with acute or convalescent COVID-19.

The chain recombines TRBV19 with TRBJ1-6; 8 positions agree with TRBD1. Germline V gene data show CDR1 as LNHDA and CDR2 as SQIVND (reference sequence). The CDR3 is 15 amino acids. V shed 7 bases, J shed 11 bases, and the junction held 13 bases outside the gene matches. CDR3 sequence (DNA): TGTGCCAGTACTACGTTCGGACAGGGTGGAGCACCCCTCCACTTT. It is translated as CASTTFGQGGAPLHF.

This clone was seen just once. The chain recombines TRBV6-2 or TRBV6-3 with TRBJ1-1; 8 bases fit TRBD1. Trimming removed 5 bases from V and 4 bases from J; junction bases left unmatched: 3. Germline lookup yields CDR1 MNHEY and CDR2 SVGEGT. The CDR3 spans 13 residues. CDR3 in DNA: TGTGCCAGCAGTGACAGGGGCGGCACTGAAGCTTTCTTT. Translation: CASSDRGGTEAFF.

V gene TRBV2 combines with J gene TRBJ1-1; D perhaps matches TRBD1 (5 bases). Germline CDR1 and CDR2: SNHLY and FYNNEI. CDR3 size: 13 residues. Trimming cost V 6 bases and J 3 bases, with 11 bases left between them. In DNA form, the CDR3 reads TGTGCCAGCAGCCAGGGTGAAGACACTGAAGCTTTCTTT. Translated, it gives CASSQGEDTEAFF.

This chain links TRBV6-5 with TRBJ2-5; weak D call: TRBD2 (5 bases). The CDR3 length is 15 residues. The V and J ends lost 3 bases and 0 bases respectively, with 11 bases between them. Looked up from germline, CDR1 is MNHEY and CDR2 is SVGAGI. CDR3 sequence: CASSYRGKHQETQYF. The CDR3 bases are TGTGCCAGCAGTTATCGGGGTAAACACCAAGAGACCCAGTACTTC.

This chain links TRBV5-1 with TRBJ1-1; maybe TRBD1 (6 bases). CDR3 length equals 14 residues. Germline CDR1 and CDR2: SGHRS and YFSETQ. V lost 4 bases to trimming and J lost 1 base, with 11 bases between them. The CDR3 region has the DNA TGCGCCAGCAGCATACAGGGCTCGAACACTGAAGCTTTCTTT. This sequence encodes CASSIQGSNTEAFF.

The chain is built from TRBV6-1 and TRBJ2-3, with a tentative D call TRBD2 (7 bases). Trimming took off 2 bases at V and 5 bases at J, with 17 bases between the two ends. The germline gives CDR1 MNHNS, CDR2 SASEGT. The CDR3 extends over 16 amino acids. CDR3 loop: CASSERFGGGQDTQYF. DNA of the CDR3: TGTGCCAGCAGTGAAAGGTTTGGGGGGGGGCAAGATACGCAGTATTTT.

This clone has just one count. This chain links TRBV9 with TRBJ2-7; 7 bases are a match to TRBD2. The CDR3 loop spans 15 amino acids. Trimming removed 4 bases from V and 2 bases from J; junction bases left unmatched: 9. CDR1 SGDLS and CDR2 YYNGEE come from the germline V gene. This chain's CDR3 is CASSLGEGFTYEQYF. As DNA, the CDR3 is TGTGCCAGCAGCTTGGGGGAGGGGTTCACCTACGAGCAGTACTTC.

This clone was found once. The chain uses TRBV27 and TRBJ1-1, with TRBD1 matching over 7 bases. The CDR3 contains 15 residues. Germline CDR1 is MNHEY and CDR2 is SMNVEV (reference sequence). The V gene end was trimmed by 5 bases and the J gene end by 2 bases; junction bases not matched to a gene: 8. In DNA form, the CDR3 reads TGTGCCAGCAGTACACCAGGGGGGCCAAACACTGAAGCTTTCTTT. Translated, it gives CASSTPGGPNTEAFF.

The CDR3 is CASRPTGSGEQYF. The CDR3 DNA follows: TGTGCCAGCAGGCCGACAGGGTCCGGCGAGCAGTACTTC. The V and J genes are TRBV6-5 and TRBJ2-7, with TRBD1 identical over 7 bases. The V segment lost 6 bases and the J segment 6 bases; nucleotides outside the gene matches: 8. Germline CDR1 reads MNHEY; CDR2 reads SVGAGI. This CDR3 is 13 amino acids long.

As DNA, the CDR3 is TGTGCCAGCAGCTTAGCGGGGGGTAATGAGCAGTTCTTC. Translated, it gives CASSLAGGNEQFF. The chain couples TRBV7-8 to TRBJ2-1; weak D call: TRBD2 (6 bases). CDR1 and CDR2 from the germline V gene are SGHVS and FQNEAQ. Trimming took off 0 bases at V and 7 bases at J, with 7 bases between the two ends. The CDR3 extends over 13 amino acids.

This clone was recorded a few times. CDR3 protein: CASSLSLGETQYF. The CDR3 DNA reads as TGTGCCAGCAGCCTTTCCCTCGGAGAGACCCAGTACTTC. The genes are TRBV3-1 (or the pseudogene TRBV3-2) and TRBJ2-5, with unresolved D. V dropped 4 bases and J dropped 4 bases, with 10 bases sitting between them. This CDR3 comprises 13 residues. The germline CDR1 and CDR2 sequences are LGHDT and YNNKEL (reference sequence).

This sequence joins TRBV18 and TRBJ2-5; D is possibly TRBD2 (7 bases). Germline CDR1 reads KGHSH; CDR2 reads LQKENI. The CDR3 is made up of 15 amino acids. V was shortened by 5 bases and J by 1 base, with 14 bases between the two germline ends. CDR3 sequence (DNA): TGTGCCAGCTCATCCGGCGGGGGCGCCCAAGAGACCCAGTACTTC. Protein: CASSSGGGAQETQYF.

This chain connects TRBV5-1 to TRBJ2-5; the D gene is possibly TRBD2 (6 bases). From germline, CDR1 is SGHRS and CDR2 YFSETQ. V lost 0 bases and J lost 0, with 12 bases in between. The CDR3 covers 16 residues. The CDR3: CASSLGSGAYQETQYF. The DNA of the CDR3 is TGCGCCAGCAGCTTGGGATCGGGAGCCTACCAAGAGACCCAGTACTTC.

This chain links TRBV6-5 with TRBJ2-1; TRBD2 is a possible D gene (5 bases). V lost 5 bases and J lost 0, with 5 bases in between. Germline V gene data show CDR1 as MNHEY and CDR2 as SVGAGI. This CDR3 region has 13 residues. The CDR3: CASSRDSYNEQFF. As DNA, the CDR3 is TGTGCCAGCAGTCGGGACTCCTACAATGAGCAGTTCTTC.

The chain is built from TRBV6-5 and TRBJ1-2; maybe TRBD1 (6 bases). Germline V gene lookup returns CDR1 MNHEY and CDR2 SVGAGI. Between the trimmed V and J ends, which lost 2 bases and 8 bases, there was a span of 12 bases. CDR3 length: 13 amino acids. DNA of the CDR3: TGTGCCAGCAGTTACAATTCCCAGGGGGGCTACACCTTC. Protein: CASSYNSQGGYTF.

The rearrangement uses TRBV7-9 and TRBJ2-3, with TRBD1 matching over 7 bases. This CDR3 is 14 amino acids long. Germline V CDR1 and CDR2: SEHNR, FQNEAQ (reference sequence). V shed 9 bases, J shed 0 bases, and the junction held 6 bases outside the gene matches. This CDR3 is CARWTGLSTDTQYF. The CDR3 nucleotides are TGTGCCAGGTGGACAGGACTTAGCACAGATACGCAGTATTTT.

The chain carries TRBV4-1 and TRBJ1-2, with 9 positions matching TRBD1. Germline-derived CDR1 and CDR2 are MGHRA and YSYEKL. After removal of 3 bases from V and 7 bases from J, the junction contained 9 bases not matched to a gene. The CDR3 has 15 residues. This CDR3 reads CASSQVQQGARGYTF. CDR3 sequence (DNA): TGCGCCAGCAGCCAGGTTCAACAGGGGGCGCGTGGCTACACCTTC.

The gene calls are TRBV7-9 and TRBJ1-1; weak D call: TRBD1 (6 bases). Per the germline V gene, CDR1 is SEHNR and CDR2 is FQNEAQ (reference sequence). This CDR3 is built from 13 residues. Trimming left V 3 bases short and J 4 bases short, with 9 bases between. The CDR3, as DNA: TGTGCCAGCAGCTTGAGACAGGCCACTGAAGCTTTCTTT. It encodes CASSLRQATEAFF. The full variable domain, rest sourced from reference TRBV7-9 and TRBJ1-1, is DTGVSQNPRHKITKRGQNVTFRCDPISEHNRLYWYRQTLGQGPEFLTYFQNEAQLEKSRLLSDRFSAERPKGSFSTLEIQRTEQGDSAMYLCASSLRQATEAFFGQGTRLTVV.

The CDR3 DNA is TGCAGCGTTGACACAGGGGGAGCCAAAAACATTCAGTACTTC. It is translated as CSVDTGGAKNIQYF. The J gene is TRBJ2-4, the V gene TRBV29-1, with 8 bases identical to TRBD1. Losses at the gene ends were 3 bases for V and 0 bases for J; bases not matched to a gene: 1. The CDR3 sequence is 14 residues long. Germline CDR1 reads SQVTM; CDR2 reads ANQGSEA.

Notes on this clone: Other nucleotide sequences from this sample produce the same CDR3. The V and J genes are TRBV12-3 or TRBV12-4 and TRBJ1-2; D is unresolved. With 5 bases removed from V and 4 bases from J, the gap between germline ends came to 8 bases. This CDR3 is 12 amino acids long. This CDR3 is CASSPGGYGYTF. Written as DNA, the CDR3 is TGTGCCAGCAGTCCGGGAGGCTATGGCTACACCTTC.

The chain has TRBV10-3 and TRBJ2-7, with D possibly matching TRBD1 (5 bases). This CDR3 has 13 amino acids. The V gene lost 5 bases and the J gene lost 4 bases, with 12 bases spanning the gap. Germline loops: CDR1 ENHRY, CDR2 SYGVKD. The CDR3 spells CAISQQEGYEQYF. DNA for the CDR3: TGTGCCATCAGTCAACAGGAAGGTTACGAGCAGTACTTC.

This chain uses TRBV28 with TRBJ2-1; 8 nucleotides align to TRBD2. Per the germline V gene, CDR1 is MDHEN and CDR2 is SYDVKM. After removal of 5 bases from V and 9 bases from J, the junction contained 24 bases not matched to a gene. The length of the CDR3 is 19 residues. Written as DNA, the CDR3 is TGTGCCAGCAGTCTCCTGGGGGTGAAGGTAGCGGGACGACCTATTGAGCAGTTCTTC. It codes for CASSLLGVKVAGRPIEQFF.